This entry is about one T cell receptor (beta chain). These data belong to a study of cytomegalovirus exposure and HLA in healthy donors. Trimming took 5 bases from V and 6 from J; bases not matched to a gene: 17. The germline gives CDR1 SGHAT, CDR2 FQNNGV. CDR3 length: 17 amino acids. This PCR relied on a set of 60 Vbeta primers and 13 Jbeta primers. Libraries were prepared by immunoSEQ multiplex PCR; TCRdb keeps only in-frame clonotypes and omits some of them. Here the sample spans 150,000 to 250,000 clones, 65% to 85% being singletons. This TCR was sampled from a boy aged 2 to 10 in good health and CMV-seronegative. This sequence joins TRBV11-2 and TRBJ2-5; 8 nucleotides line up with TRBD1. The source material was PBMCs. The CDR3 DNA reads as TGTGCCAGCAGCCCTAATACACAGGGGGTGATCAGTCAGACCCAGTACTTC. Encoded protein: CASSPNTQGVISQTQYF.